This TCR beta chain was obtained from a study of shared T cell receptors in the human thymus. The length of the CDR3 is 18 residues. After removal of 0 bases from V and 7 bases from J, the junction contained 12 bases not matched to a gene. The germline V gene encodes CDR1 MDHEN and CDR2 SYDVKM. This clone has only one observation. Profiled with immunoSEQ multiplex PCR; TCRdb holds only in-frame clones, not every one. The sample has about 380,000 clones; approximately 95% are singletons. The sequenced sample was thymocytes. The gene calls are TRBV28 and TRBJ1-5; 10 positions agree with TRBD1. This sequence was found in a human donor. The CDR3 region is CASSLWANLWDRGQPQHF. Here the CDR3 DNA reads TGTGCCAGCAGTTTATGGGCAAACCTCTGGGACAGGGGACAGCCCCAGCATTTT.